This is a list of T cell receptor beta chains from one sample in a study of tumor-infiltrating lymphocytes in primary liver carcinoma. TCRdb passed the multiplex PCR reads through MiXCR, listing each CDR3 protein once. The repertoire holds some 100,000 distinct CDR3 sequences, with around 66% as singletons. Sample: liver tumor tissue from sampling region 2. These receptors were taken from a woman aged 55-69 years with primary liver carcinoma and hepatitis B virus infection. Both conserved end residues are part of each CDR3. Each record gives: clone size, J gene, V gene, D gene, CDR3 protein, CDR3 DNA. The D gene is left open where the match is weak. The size of a clone is reported for some rows only, either as once, few or many, or as a class for expanded clones.

many TRBJ1-5 TRBV4-1 NA CASSQIGGKSNQPQHF TGCGCCAGCAGCCAAATAGGGGGGAAGTCCAATCAGCCCCAGCATTTT
NA TRBJ1-1 TRBV9 NA CASSTRDTRIEAFF TGTGCCAGCAGCACCCGGGACACTCGCATTGAAGCTTTCTTT
NA TRBJ1-2 TRBV30 NA CAWKTSHGLDGYTF TGTGCCTGGAAAACATCACATGGTTTGGATGGCTACACCTTC
few TRBJ1-1 TRBV7-9 NA CASSLYGTNTEAFF TGTGCCAGCAGCTTATACGGGACGAACACTGAAGCTTTCTTT
many TRBJ2-5 TRBV5-1 TRBD2 CASSLAGGTFQETQYF TGCGCCAGCAGCTTGGCCGGGGGGACTTTTCAAGAGACCCAGTACTTC
many TRBJ2-2 TRBV4-2 TRBD2 CASSPTSPNTGELFF TGTGCCAGCAGCCCGACTAGCCCCAACACCGGGGAGCTGTTTTTT
many TRBJ1-1 TRBV30 NA CAWSVHRDYTEAFF TGTGCCTGGAGTGTCCACAGGGATTACACTGAAGCTTTCTTT
NA TRBJ2-5 TRBV7-3 TRBD2 CASSLRGGSQETQYF TGTGCCAGCAGCTTACGCGGGGGGTCCCAAGAGACCCAGTACTTC
NA TRBJ2-3 TRBV19 TRBD1 CASSKDRGSNQPQYF TGTGCCAGTAGTAAGGACAGGGGGAGCAATCAGCCCCAGTATTTT
NA TRBJ2-2 TRBV12-3/TRBV12-4 TRBD1 CASTTTGISGDLFF TGTGCCAGCACCACGACAGGGATCTCAGGGGACCTGTTCTTT
many TRBJ2-6 TRBV12-3/TRBV12-4 NA CASSPRVAGANVLTF TGTGCCAGCAGTCCCAGGGTAGCTGGGGCCAACGTCCTGACTTTC
many TRBJ1-1 TRBV28 NA CASRELNTEAFF TGTGCCAGCAGGGAATTGAACACTGAAGCTTTCTTT
NA TRBJ2-2 TRBV11-2 NA CAVSPPQGPTGELFF TGTGCCGTCAGTCCTCCGCAAGGACCGACCGGGGAGCTGTTTTTT
NA TRBJ1-6 TRBV28 TRBD1 CARRTYRDRDNSPLHF TGTGCCAGGAGAACCTACCGGGACAGAGATAATTCACCCCTCCACTTT
NA TRBJ1-6 TRBV11-2 TRBD1 CASSLGDRDSPLHF TGCGCCAGTAGCTTAGGGGACAGAGATTCACCCCTCCACTTT
many TRBJ2-1 TRBV5-5 NA CASSFNRVGYNEQFF TGTGCCAGCAGCTTTAACAGGGTGGGCTACAATGAGCAGTTCTTC
few TRBJ2-2 TRBV11-2 NA CASSPSQGPTGELFF TGTGCCAGCAGTCCTTCGCAAGGACCGACCGGGGAGTTGTTTTTT
once TRBJ2-2 TRBV6-5 TRBD2 CASSSLRGVTGELLF TGTGCTAGCAGCTCCTTGCGGGGGGTTACCGGGGAGCTGCTTTTT
NA TRBJ2-3 TRBV7-3 TRBD1 CASSIGQGAADTQYF TGTGCCAGCAGCATCGGACAGGGGGCGGCGGATACGCAGTATTTT
many TRBJ2-1 TRBV6-5 NA CASSRGSGSNEQFF TGTGCCAGCAGTCGGGGTAGCGGTTCGAATGAGCAGTTCTTC
many TRBJ2-3 TRBV5-6 NA CASSLGGAVGDTQYF TGTGCCAGCAGCTTGGGGGGTGCGGTTGGAGATACGCAGTATTTT
NA TRBJ1-2 TRBV28 NA CASRYDSSYGYTF TGTGCCAGCAGATACGACAGTTCCTATGGCTACACCTTC